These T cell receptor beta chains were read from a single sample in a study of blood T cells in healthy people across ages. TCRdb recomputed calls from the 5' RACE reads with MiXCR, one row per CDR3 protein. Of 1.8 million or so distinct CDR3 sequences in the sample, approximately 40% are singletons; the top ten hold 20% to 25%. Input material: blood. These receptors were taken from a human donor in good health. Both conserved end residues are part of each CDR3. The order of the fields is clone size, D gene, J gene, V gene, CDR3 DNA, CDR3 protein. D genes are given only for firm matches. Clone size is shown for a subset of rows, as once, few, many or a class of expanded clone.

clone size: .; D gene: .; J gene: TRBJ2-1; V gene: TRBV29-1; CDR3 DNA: TGCAGCGTTATACAGTACAATGAGCAGTTCTTC; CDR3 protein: CSVIQYNEQFF
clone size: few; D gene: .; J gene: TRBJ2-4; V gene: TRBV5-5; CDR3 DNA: TGTGCCAGCAGCTTGGATGGACCAAACATTCAGTACTTC; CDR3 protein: CASSLDGPNIQYF
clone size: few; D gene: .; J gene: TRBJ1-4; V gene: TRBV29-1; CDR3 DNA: TGCAGCGTTGTTTTCTTTGGGGGGCCGATTGAAAAACTGTTTTTT; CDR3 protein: CSVVFFGGPIEKLFF
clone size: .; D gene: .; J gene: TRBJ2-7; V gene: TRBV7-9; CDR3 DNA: TGTGCCAGCAGCTTAGGCTGGCTCGAGCAGTACTTC; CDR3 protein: CASSLGWLEQYF
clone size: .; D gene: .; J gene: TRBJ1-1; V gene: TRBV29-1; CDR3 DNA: TGCAGCGCCGTAGGAACTGAAGCTTTCTTT; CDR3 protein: CSAVGTEAFF
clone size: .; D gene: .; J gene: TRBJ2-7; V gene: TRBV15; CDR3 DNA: TGTGCCACCAGCCTGAGATCCTACAATGAGCAGTACTTC; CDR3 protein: CATSLRSYNEQYF
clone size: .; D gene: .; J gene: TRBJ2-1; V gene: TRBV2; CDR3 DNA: TGTGCCAGCAGTTTACAGGTGTACGGTGGGCAGTTCTTC; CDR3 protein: CASSLQVYGGQFF
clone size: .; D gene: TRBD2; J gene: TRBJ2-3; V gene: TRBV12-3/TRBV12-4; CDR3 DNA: TGTGCCAGCAGACCTCGGGCAGGACTAGCTCCAGATACGCAGTATTTT; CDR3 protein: CASRPRAGLAPDTQYF
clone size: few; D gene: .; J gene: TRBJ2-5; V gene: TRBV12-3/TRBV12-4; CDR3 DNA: TGTGCCAGCAGTTCGGGTAGCAGTCCCCAAGAGACCCAGTACTTC; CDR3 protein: CASSSGSSPQETQYF
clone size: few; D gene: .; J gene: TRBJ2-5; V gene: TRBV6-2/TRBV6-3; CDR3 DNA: TGTGCCAGCGGCGAACAGGTCTCAGGGGAGACCCAGTACTTC; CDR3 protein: CASGEQVSGETQYF
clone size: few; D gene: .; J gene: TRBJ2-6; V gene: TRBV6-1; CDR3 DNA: TGTGCCAGCAGTAAGGGAATGGCCTCTGGGGCCAACGTCCTGACTTTC; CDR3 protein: CASSKGMASGANVLTF
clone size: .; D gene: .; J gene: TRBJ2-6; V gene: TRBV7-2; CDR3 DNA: TGTACCAGCAGCCACTTTGGGGCCAACGTCCTGACTTTC; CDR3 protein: CTSSHFGANVLTF
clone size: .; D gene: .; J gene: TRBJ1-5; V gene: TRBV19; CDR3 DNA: TGTGCCAGTAGCCTAGGGACACTTAGGGGCCAGTCCCAGCATTTT; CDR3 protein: CASSLGTLRGQSQHF
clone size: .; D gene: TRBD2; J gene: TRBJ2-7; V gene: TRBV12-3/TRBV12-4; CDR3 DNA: TGTGCCAGCAGTTTAACTAGCGGGAGAGCCGAGCAGTACTTC; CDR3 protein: CASSLTSGRAEQYF
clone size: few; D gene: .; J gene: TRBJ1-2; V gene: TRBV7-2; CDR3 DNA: TGTGCCAGCAGCTTAACTAAGACCACGGACAGTGGCTACACCTTC; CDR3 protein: CASSLTKTTDSGYTF
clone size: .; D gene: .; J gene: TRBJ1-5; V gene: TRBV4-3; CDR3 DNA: TGCGCCAGCAGCCAAGATTTTATTCAGCCCCAGCATTTT; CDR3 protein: CASSQDFIQPQHF
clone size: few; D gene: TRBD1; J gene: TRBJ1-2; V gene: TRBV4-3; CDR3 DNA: TGCGCCAGCAGCCAAGATTGGACAGGGGCTTATGGCTACACCTTC; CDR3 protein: CASSQDWTGAYGYTF
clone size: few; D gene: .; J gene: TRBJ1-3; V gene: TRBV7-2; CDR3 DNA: TGTGCCAGCAGTTTTTCAGGGGCCTCTGGAAACACCATATATTTT; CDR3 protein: CASSFSGASGNTIYF
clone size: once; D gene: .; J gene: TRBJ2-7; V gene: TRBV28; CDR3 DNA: TGTGCCAGCAGCTACGACAGGTCAGATTACAATGAGCAGTACTTC; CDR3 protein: CASSYDRSDYNEQYF
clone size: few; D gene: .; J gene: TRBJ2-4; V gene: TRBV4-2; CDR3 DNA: TGTGCCAGCAGCCAAGTCAAAAACATTCAGTACTTC; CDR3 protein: CASSQVKNIQYF
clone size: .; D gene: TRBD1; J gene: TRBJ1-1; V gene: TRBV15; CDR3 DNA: TGTGCCACCAGCAGAGAACAGGGGGCTCACACTGAAGCTTTCTTT; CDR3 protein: CATSREQGAHTEAFF
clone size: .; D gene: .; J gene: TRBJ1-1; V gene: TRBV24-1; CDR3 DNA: TGTGCCACCGGTGATTTGGGGGACGCTGAAGCTTTCTTT; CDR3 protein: CATGDLGDAEAFF
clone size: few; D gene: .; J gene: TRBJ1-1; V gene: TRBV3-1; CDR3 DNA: TGTGCCAGCAGCCGAGAGACCGGGACAGAAGCTTTCTTT; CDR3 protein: CASSRETGTEAFF
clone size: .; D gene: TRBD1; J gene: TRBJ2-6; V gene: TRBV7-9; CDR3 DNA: TGTGCCAGCAGCCACCCCAAACGGGGACAGATCTCTGGGGCCAACGTCCTGACTTTC; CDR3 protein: CASSHPKRGQISGANVLTF
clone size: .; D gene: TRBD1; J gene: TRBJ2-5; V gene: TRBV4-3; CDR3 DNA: TGCGCCAGCAGCCGAATAACGGGACAGCCGAAAGAGACCCAGTACTTC; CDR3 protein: CASSRITGQPKETQYF
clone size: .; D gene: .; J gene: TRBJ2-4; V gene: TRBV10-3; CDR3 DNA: TGTGCCATCAGTGCTGGTGACAAGAACATTCAGTACTTC; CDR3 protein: CAISAGDKNIQYF
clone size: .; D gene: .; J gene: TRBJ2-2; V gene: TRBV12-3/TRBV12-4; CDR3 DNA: TGTGCCAGCAGATCTAGACAGTCCGGGGGTTCCGGGGAGCTGTTTTTT; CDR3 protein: CASRSRQSGGSGELFF
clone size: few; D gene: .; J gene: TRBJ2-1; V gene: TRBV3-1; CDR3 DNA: TGTGCCAGCAGCTTGACGCAGGGGAGAGATGAGCAGTTCTTC; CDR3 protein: CASSLTQGRDEQFF
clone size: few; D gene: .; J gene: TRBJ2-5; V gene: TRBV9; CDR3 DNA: TGTGCCAGCAGCGTAGGGGGAGGAGAAGAGACCCAGTACTTC; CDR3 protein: CASSVGGGEETQYF
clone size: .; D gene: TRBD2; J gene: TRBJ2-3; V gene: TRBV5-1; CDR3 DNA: TGCGCCAGCAGCTCTGGACTAGCGGGGGTATGGGATACGCAGTATTTT; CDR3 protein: CASSSGLAGVWDTQYF
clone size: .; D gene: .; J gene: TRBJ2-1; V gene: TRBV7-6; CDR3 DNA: TGTGCCAGCAGCTTGCAGGAAAACTCCTACAATGAGCAGTTCTTC; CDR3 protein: CASSLQENSYNEQFF
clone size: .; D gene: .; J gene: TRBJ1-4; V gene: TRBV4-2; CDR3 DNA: TGTGCCAGCAGCCAAGATTCAAGTCAAAAACTGTTTTTT; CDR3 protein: CASSQDSSQKLFF
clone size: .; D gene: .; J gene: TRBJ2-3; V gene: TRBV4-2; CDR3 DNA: TGTGCCAGCAGCCAAGAGAGTCCACAGAGCACAGATGCGCAGTATTTT; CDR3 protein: CASSQESPQSTDAQYF
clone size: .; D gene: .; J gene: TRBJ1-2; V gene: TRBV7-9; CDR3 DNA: TGTGCCAGCAGCTTATTGAACAGGGTCTATGGCTACACCTTC; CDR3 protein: CASSLLNRVYGYTF
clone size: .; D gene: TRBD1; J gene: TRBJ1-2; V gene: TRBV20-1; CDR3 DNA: TGCAGTGCTAGAGAGGAGGGGGCCGTCGAAAACTATGGCTACACCTTC; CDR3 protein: CSAREEGAVENYGYTF
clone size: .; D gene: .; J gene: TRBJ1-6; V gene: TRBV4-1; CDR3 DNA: TGCGCCAGCAGCCAAGGGGCACAATATAATTCACCCCTCCACTTT; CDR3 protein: CASSQGAQYNSPLHF
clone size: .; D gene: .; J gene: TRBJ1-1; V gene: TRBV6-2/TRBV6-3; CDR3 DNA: TGTGCCAGCACGGACGGAATGAACACTGAAGCTTTCTTT; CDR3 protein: CASTDGMNTEAFF
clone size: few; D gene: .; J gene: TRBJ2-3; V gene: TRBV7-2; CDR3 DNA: TGTGCCAGCAGCTTGGGAGTCACAGATGCGCAGTATTTT; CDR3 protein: CASSLGVTDAQYF
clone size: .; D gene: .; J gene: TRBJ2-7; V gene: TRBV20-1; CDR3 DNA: TGCAGTGCTAGAGGGGAGTGGGGGGGCCCTCGTTCCTACGAGCAGTACTTC; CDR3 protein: CSARGEWGGPRSYEQYF
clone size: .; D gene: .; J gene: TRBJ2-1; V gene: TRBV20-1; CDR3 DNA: TGCAGTGCTAGAGGGAAGAGTAGGAATGAGCAGTTCTTC; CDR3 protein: CSARGKSRNEQFF
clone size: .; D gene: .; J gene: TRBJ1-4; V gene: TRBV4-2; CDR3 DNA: TGTGCCAGCAGCCAAGATTGGCGGGGGTTGAAGACTAATGAAAAACTGTTTTTT; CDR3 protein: CASSQDWRGLKTNEKLFF
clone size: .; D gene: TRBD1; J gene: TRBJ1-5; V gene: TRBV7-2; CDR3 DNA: TGTGCCAGCAGTCCTGGACAGGGATATAATCAGCCCCAGCATTTT; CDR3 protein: CASSPGQGYNQPQHF
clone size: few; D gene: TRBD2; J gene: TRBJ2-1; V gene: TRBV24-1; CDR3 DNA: TGTGCCACCAGTGATCCTGCCGGGAGGGACGACAATGAGCAGTTCTTC; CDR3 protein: CATSDPAGRDDNEQFF
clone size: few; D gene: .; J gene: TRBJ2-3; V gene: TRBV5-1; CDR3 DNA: TGCGCCAGCGGCCCCGGACAGACTAGCACAGATACGCAGTATTTT; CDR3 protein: CASGPGQTSTDTQYF
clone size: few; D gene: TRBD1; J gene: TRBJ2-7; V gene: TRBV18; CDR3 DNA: TGTGCCAGCTCACCCTCGACAGGGATTTCCTACGGGCAGTACTTC; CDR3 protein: CASSPSTGISYGQYF
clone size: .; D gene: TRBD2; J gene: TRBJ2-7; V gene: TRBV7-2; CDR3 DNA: TGTGCCAGCAGCCAACGCGGGGGTTACTCCTACGAGCAGTACTTC; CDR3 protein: CASSQRGGYSYEQYF
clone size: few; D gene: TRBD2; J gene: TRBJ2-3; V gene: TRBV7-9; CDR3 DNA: TGTGCCAGCAGCATGGGACGGGAGGGCACAGATACGCAGTATTTT; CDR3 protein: CASSMGREGTDTQYF
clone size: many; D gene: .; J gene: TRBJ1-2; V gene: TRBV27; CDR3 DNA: TGTGCCAGCAGTCCCGGGACACACTATGGCTACACCTTC; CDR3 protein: CASSPGTHYGYTF
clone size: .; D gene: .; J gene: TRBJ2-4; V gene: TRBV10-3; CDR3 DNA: TGTGCCATCAGTGAAGGACAGTCCGTCAAAAACATTCAGTACTTC; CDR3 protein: CAISEGQSVKNIQYF
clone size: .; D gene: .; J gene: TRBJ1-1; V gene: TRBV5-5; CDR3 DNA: TGTGCCAGCACCCGTCACAGTAACACTGAAGCTTTCTTT; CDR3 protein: CASTRHSNTEAFF
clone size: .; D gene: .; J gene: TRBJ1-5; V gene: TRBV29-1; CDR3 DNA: TGCAGCGCCGTGGTGGGGGGGCAGGGTCAGCCCCAGCATTTT; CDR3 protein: CSAVVGGQGQPQHF
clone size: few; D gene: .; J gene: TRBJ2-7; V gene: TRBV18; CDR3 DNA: TGTGCCACCGCAGCGGAACCAAACTCCTACGAGCAGTACTTC; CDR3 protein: CATAAEPNSYEQYF
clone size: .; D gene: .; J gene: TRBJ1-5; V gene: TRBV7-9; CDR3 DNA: TGTGCCAGCAGCTCCGTTAATTCGGAGCCCCAGCATTTT; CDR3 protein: CASSSVNSEPQHF